This T cell receptor beta chain was profiled in a study of response to subunit inactivated influenza vaccine. This clonotype was counted at least ten times. From germline, CDR1 is SGHVS and CDR2 FQNEAQ. Trimming removed 1 base at V and 1 base at J, with 5 bases between. The length of the CDR3 is 14 residues. TCRdb called the RT-PCR reads again in MiXCR, with one record for every CDR3 protein. The sample shows approximately 230,000 distinct CDR3 sequences, 9% to 15% of them seen only once. The TCR sequence derives from a man in his forties or fifties who received an inactivated influenza vaccine. V and J are TRBV7-8 and TRBJ2-1; no clear D. The source was non-naive T cells sorted from PBMCs, collected 14 days before vaccination. In DNA form, the CDR3 reads TGTGCCAGCAGCTTAGTTTTATCCTACAATGAGCAGTTCTTC. Residues: CASSLVLSYNEQFF.